Reported below is one T cell receptor beta chain. The clone's antigen remains unknown. Base qualities were left out, and no much larger clone turns up one base away. The germline V gene provides CDR1 SGDLS and CDR2 YYNGEE. Trimming costs V 4 bases and J 3 bases, and their ends lie 13 bases apart. The CDR3 starts with the cysteine, ends with the phenylalanine, and has 14 residues. The kept DNA is CDR3 alone, 42 bases in frame from the first base. This entry comes from a study of breast tumors, draining lymph nodes, adjacent tissues (dated by TCRdb to 2015 to 2016). Background for the entire study: The study compared TCR beta repertoires across tumor, adjacent nontumor tissue and axillary lymph nodes from breast cancer patients. In human breast cancer, the study set out to assess how tumor, surrounding tissue and draining lymph node repertoires relate to one another and whether T cells might be exchanged between them.

Sequencing was carried out with an Illumina HiSeq 2000. Multiplex PCR amplification was used to build the TCR beta chain libraries. High-throughput sequencing was used to analyze the amplified TCR beta chain products. The raw public data were reprocessed by TCRdb itself: fastp quality trimming at Q25, MiXCR clonotype calling, in-frame beta chains only. Each entry is one CDR3 protein sequence, shown with its most common DNA and genes. The sample includes approximately 13,000 distinct CDR3 sequences, with about 36% observed a single time. The ten largest account for 13% to 15% of the sample. The paper as a whole reports these results and caveats: Tumor T-cell repertoires showed less diversity than lymph node repertoires and more diversity than nontumor tissue repertoires, and tumor T-cell repertoires showed preferential V and J gene usage. The conclusion that tumor T cells originate in lymph nodes was presented as consistent with a hypothesis rather than as directly demonstrated. Tumor and nontumor tissue repertoires were found to be significantly more similar in luminal-like than in basal-like breast cancer. The data were considered consistent with the idea that most tumor T cells come from the lymph node and then expand in tumor tissue.

Source material: breast tumor tissue. In this chain, TRBV9 is recombined with TRBJ1-1; a confident D gene designation cannot be given. The TCR comes from a female donor with breast cancer. Some clones in this sample may be carry-over from other donors' samples. CDR3 sequence: CASSPNSGDTEAFF. The nucleotides are TGTGCCAGCAGCCCAAACTCGGGTGACACTGAAGCTTTCTTT.